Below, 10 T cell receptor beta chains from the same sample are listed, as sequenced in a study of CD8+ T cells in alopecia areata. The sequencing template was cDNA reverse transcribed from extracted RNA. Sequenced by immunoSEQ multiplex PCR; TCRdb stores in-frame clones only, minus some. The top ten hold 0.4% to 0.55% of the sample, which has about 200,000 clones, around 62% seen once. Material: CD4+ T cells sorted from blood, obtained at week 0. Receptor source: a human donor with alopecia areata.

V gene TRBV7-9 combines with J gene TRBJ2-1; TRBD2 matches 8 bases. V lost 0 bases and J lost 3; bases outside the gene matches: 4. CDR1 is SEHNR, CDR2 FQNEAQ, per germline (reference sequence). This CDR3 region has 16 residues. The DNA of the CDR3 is TGTGCCAGCAGCTTAGCGCTTGCGGGAGGCTACAATGAGCAGTTCTTC. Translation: CASSLALAGGYNEQFF.

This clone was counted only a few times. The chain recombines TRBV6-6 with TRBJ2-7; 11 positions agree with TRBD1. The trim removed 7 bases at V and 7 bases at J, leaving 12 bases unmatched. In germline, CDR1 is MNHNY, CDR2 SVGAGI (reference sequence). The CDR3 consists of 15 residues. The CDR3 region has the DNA TGTGCCAGCATTCTGGACAGGGGGCGCATTGGTGAGCAGTACTTC. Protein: CASILDRGRIGEQYF.

CDR3 in DNA: TGTGCCTGGAGAAATACCGGGCTTCTTGCCGAAAAACTGTTTTTT. As protein: CAWRNTGLLAEKLFF. The chain is built from TRBV30 and TRBJ1-4; unclear D gene. Germline V CDR1 and CDR2: GTSNPN, SVGIG (reference sequence). Trimming removed 3 bases at V and 8 bases at J, with 19 bases between. CDR3 length: 15 residues. The full variable domain, rest sourced from reference TRBV30 and TRBJ1-4, is SQTIHQWPATLVQPVGSPLSLECTVEGTSNPNLYWYRQAAGRGLQLLFYSVGIGQISSEVPQNLSASRPQDRQFILSSKKLLLSDSGFYLCAWRNTGLLAEKLFFGSGTQLSVL.

This CDR3 reads CAWSAWTSGSTDTQYF. CDR3 sequence (DNA): TGTGCCTGGAGCGCCTGGACTAGCGGTAGCACAGATACGCAGTATTTT. This rearrangement joins TRBV30 to TRBJ2-3; TRBD2 matches 10 bases. V trimming: 3 bases; J trimming: 0 bases; junction bases outside the gene matches: 6. The CDR3 totals 16 residues. The germline CDR1 and CDR2 sequences are GTSNPN and SVGIG (reference sequence). Looking up the rest from reference TRBV30 and TRBJ2-3 gives the full variable domain: SQTIHQWPATLVQPVGSPLSLECTVEGTSNPNLYWYRQAAGRGLQLLFYSVGIGQISSEVPQNLSASRPQDRQFILSSKKLLLSDSGFYLCAWSAWTSGSTDTQYFGPGTRLTVL.

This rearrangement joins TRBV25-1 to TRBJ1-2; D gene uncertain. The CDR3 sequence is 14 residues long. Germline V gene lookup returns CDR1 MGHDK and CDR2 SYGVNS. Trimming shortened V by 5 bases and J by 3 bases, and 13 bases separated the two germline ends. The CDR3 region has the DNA TGTGCCAGCAGTAACGCGACGACACACTATGGCTACACCTTC. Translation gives CASSNATTHYGYTF.

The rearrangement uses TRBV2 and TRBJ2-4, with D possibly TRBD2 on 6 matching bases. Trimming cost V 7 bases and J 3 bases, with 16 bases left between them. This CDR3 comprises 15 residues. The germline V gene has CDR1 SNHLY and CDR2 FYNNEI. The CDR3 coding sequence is TGTGCCAGCACCGAACGGGCTAGCGTCAAAAACATTCAGTACTTC. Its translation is CASTERASVKNIQYF.

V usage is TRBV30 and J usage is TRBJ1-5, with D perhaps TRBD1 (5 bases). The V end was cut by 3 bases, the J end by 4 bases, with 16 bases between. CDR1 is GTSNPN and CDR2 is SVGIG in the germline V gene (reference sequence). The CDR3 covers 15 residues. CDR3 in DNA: TGTGCCTGGAGCGTCCCGGGACGTAGGAATCAGCCCCAGCATTTT. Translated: CAWSVPGRRNQPQHF.

The CDR3 DNA reads TGTGCCAGCAGCAAGAGGGTTCTAGCGGGAGGAACTTACGAGCAGTACTTC. This codes for CASSKRVLAGGTYEQYF. This chain links TRBV13 with TRBJ2-7; 11 positions match TRBD2. The CDR3 spans 17 residues. Unmatched junction bases numbered 13, after V lost 5 bases and J lost 4 bases. Germline V gene sequence: CDR1 PRHDT, CDR2 FYEKMQ (reference sequence).

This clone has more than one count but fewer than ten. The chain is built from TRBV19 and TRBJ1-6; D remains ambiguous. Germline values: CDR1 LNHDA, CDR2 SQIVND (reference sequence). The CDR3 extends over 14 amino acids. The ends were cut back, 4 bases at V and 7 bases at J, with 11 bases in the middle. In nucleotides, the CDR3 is TGTGCCAGTAGTACGGCAGGTCGGAATTCACCCCTCCACTTT. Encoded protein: CASSTAGRNSPLHF.

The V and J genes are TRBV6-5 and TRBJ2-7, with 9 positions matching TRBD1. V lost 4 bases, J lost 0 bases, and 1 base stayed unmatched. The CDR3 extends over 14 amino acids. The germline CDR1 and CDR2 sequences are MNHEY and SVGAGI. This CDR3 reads CASSWGQGSYEQYF. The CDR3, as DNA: TGTGCCAGCAGTTGGGGACAGGGCTCCTACGAGCAGTACTTC.